This is a list of T cell receptor beta chains from one sample in a study of cytomegalovirus exposure and HLA in healthy donors. This table comes from immunoSEQ multiplex PCR, and its TCRdb copy is limited to in-frame clones, with some not included. The sample carries some 69,000 clones, more than 95% recorded once. Sequenced: PBMCs. These receptors originate from a man aged 18 to 29 in good health and CMV-seronegative. Both conserved end residues are part of each CDR3. The D gene is left open where the match is weak.

TRBV11-2	TRBD2	TRBJ2-1	TGTGCCAGCAGCTCCGGGATTGGCGGGAGGCACAATGAGCAGTTCTTC	CASSSGIGGRHNEQFF
TRBV4-1	TRBD1	TRBJ1-2	TGCGCCAGCAGCCAAGAGTTGGGACAGGGGCCCTATGGCTACACCTTC	CASSQELGQGPYGYTF
TRBV6-5	-	TRBJ1-2	TGTGCCAGCAGTTACTCGGTCAGGGATAGCTATGGCTACACCTTC	CASSYSVRDSYGYTF
TRBV7-3	TRBD2	TRBJ2-1	TGTGCCAGCAGCTCGGGGACTAGCGACAACAATGAGCAGTTCTTC	CASSSGTSDNNEQFF
TRBV9	-	TRBJ1-1	TGTGCCAGCAGCGTAGAGAGGGAACTGAACACTGAAGCTTTCTTT	CASSVERELNTEAFF
TRBV28	TRBD2	TRBJ2-1	TGTGCCAGCAGTTTATGGGAAACTAGCGGGAGCTATGAGCAGTTCTTC	CASSLWETSGSYEQFF
TRBV6-1	-	TRBJ1-2	TGTGCCAGCAACCCAGGGACTAACTATGGCTACACCTTC	CASNPGTNYGYTF
TRBV28	-	TRBJ1-4	TGTGCCAGCAGTTTGGGGGGATTCGGTGAAAAACTGTTTTTT	CASSLGGFGEKLFF
TRBV6-6	TRBD1	TRBJ2-1	TGTGCCAGCAGTTACTCGGCTACAGGGGGAGGAGAGCAGTTCTTC	CASSYSATGGGEQFF
TRBV27	TRBD1	TRBJ2-2	TGTGCCAGCAGCGGACAGGGGACGAACACCGGGGAGCTGTTTTTT	CASSGQGTNTGELFF
TRBV7-6	-	TRBJ1-5	TGTGCCAGCAGCTTATCGCGAAATAGCAATCAGCCCCAGCATTTT	CASSLSRNSNQPQHF
TRBV19	-	TRBJ1-2	TGTGCCAGTAGTATGGCGTCGGGGTTGTATGGCTACACCTTC	CASSMASGLYGYTF
TRBV15	-	TRBJ2-1	TGTGCCACCCGGGTAGGCGGGGTCGAAAATGAGCAGTTCTTC	CATRVGGVENEQFF
TRBV18	-	TRBJ1-6	TGTGCCAGCTCACCACAAGACGGGAATTCACCCCTCCACTTT	CASSPQDGNSPLHF
TRBV9	-	TRBJ1-6	TGTGCCAGCAGCGTAGGAGGAGACTATAATTCACCCCTCCACTTT	CASSVGGDYNSPLHF
TRBV5-1	-	TRBJ2-3	TGCGCCAGTTCGGGAAATATCGGATCCCACACAGATACGCAGTATTTT	CASSGNIGSHTDTQYF
TRBV27	-	TRBJ2-1	TGTGCCACACAAGGGGAGTCGGAGCGGGCCAGCTCCTACAATGAGCAGTTCTTC	CATQGESERASSYNEQFF
TRBV6-5	TRBD1	TRBJ2-7	TGTGCCAGCAGTTACGGACAGGGCTCCTACGAGCAGTACTTC	CASSYGQGSYEQYF
TRBV6-1	-	TRBJ1-5	TGTGCCAGCAGTGAATCCCGACTCAATCAGCCCCAGCATTTT	CASSESRLNQPQHF
TRBV6-6	TRBD1	TRBJ1-2	TGTGCCAGCAGTTACCCGAAACCCGACAGGGCCTATGGCTACACCTTC	CASSYPKPDRAYGYTF
TRBV5-5	-	TRBJ2-7	TGTGCCAGCAGCTTAGCAGGGGACGAGCAGTACTTC	CASSLAGDEQYF